This T cell receptor (beta chain) was captured in a study of blood T cells in healthy people across ages. The germline V and J ends were trimmed by 3 bases and 5 bases, with 13 bases remaining between them. CDR1 is ENHRY, CDR2 SYGVKD, per germline. The CDR3 has 15 residues. Overall study results and limits: Relative to aged donors, long-lived donors carried more naive CD4+ cells and displayed higher diversity.

The second PCR ran roughly 6 to 11 cycles with a sample-barcoded 5' primer and J-beta primers. All samples yielded 3 million or more CDR3-containing paired-end reads. TCRdb reprocessed the 5' RACE reads with MiXCR, giving one entry per CDR3 protein. The sample holds around 1,000,000 distinct CDR3 sequences, around 27% seen once. With respect to this clonotype: Its matching antigen is unknown.

These same records also appear under a second study, on T cells of mothers and their children. That source adds: Second-PCR primer M1S introduced sample barcodes and 2-4 random nucleotides. Relative to unrelated pairs, biologically related mother-child dyads exhibited marginally greater, non-significant overlap.

The sequenced sample was blood. J is TRBJ1-4 and V is TRBV10-3, with D maybe TRBD1 (5 bases). The receptor was isolated from a girl aged 2-10 years in good health. For the CDR3, the DNA is TGTGCCATCAGTGACCGGGGACTGGCAAATGAAAAACTGTTTTTT. This encodes CAISDRGLANEKLFF.